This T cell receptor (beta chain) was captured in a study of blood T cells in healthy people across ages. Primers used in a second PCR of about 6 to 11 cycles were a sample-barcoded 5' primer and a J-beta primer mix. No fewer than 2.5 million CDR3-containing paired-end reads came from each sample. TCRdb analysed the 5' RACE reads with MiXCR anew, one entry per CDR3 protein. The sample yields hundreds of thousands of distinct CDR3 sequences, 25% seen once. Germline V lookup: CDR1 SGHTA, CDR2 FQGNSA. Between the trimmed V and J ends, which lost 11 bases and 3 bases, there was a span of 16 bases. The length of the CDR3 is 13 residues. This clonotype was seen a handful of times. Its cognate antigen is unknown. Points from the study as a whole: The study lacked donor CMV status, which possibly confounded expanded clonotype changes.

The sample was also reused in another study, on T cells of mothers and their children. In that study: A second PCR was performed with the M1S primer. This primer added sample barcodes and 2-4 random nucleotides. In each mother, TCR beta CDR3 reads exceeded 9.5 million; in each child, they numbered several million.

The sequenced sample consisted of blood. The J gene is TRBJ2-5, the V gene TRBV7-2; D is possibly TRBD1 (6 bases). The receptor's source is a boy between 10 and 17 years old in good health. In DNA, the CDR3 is TGTGCCGACGATGGGGGCACAGAAGAGACCCAGTACTTC. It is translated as CADDGGTEETQYF. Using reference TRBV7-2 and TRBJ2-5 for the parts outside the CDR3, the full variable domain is GAGVSQSPSNKVTEKGKDVELRCDPISGHTALYWYRQSLGQGLEFLIYFQGNSAPDKSGLPSDRFSAERTGGSVSTLTIQRTQQEDSAVYLCADDGGTEETQYFGPGTRLLVL.